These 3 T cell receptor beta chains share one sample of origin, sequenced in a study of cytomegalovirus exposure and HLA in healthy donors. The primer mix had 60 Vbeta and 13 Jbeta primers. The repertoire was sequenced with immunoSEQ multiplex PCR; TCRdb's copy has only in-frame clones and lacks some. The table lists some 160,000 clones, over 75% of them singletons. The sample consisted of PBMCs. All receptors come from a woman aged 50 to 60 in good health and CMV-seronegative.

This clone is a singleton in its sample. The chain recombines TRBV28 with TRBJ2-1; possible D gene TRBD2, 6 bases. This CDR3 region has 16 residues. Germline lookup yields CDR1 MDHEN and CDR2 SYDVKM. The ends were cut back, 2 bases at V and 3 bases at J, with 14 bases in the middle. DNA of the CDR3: TGTGCCAGCAGTTTAGGGGGGAGTGGATTCTACAATGAGCAGTTCTTC. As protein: CASSLGGSGFYNEQFF.

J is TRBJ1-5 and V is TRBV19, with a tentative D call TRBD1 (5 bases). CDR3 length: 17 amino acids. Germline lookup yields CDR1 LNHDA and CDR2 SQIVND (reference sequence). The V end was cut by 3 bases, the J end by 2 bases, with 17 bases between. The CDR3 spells CASSMALGGEGNQPQHF. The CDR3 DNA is TGTGCCAGTAGTATGGCGCTCGGGGGTGAGGGCAATCAGCCCCAGCATTTT. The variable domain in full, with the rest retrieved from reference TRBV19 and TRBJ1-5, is DGGITQSPKYLFRKEGQNVTLSCEQNLNHDAMYWYRQDPGQGLRLIYYSQIVNDFQKGDIAEGYSVSREKKESFPLTVTSAQKNPTAFYLCASSMALGGEGNQPQHFGDGTRLSIL.

CDR3 residues: CASSQVGLAKNIQYF. CDR3 nucleotides: TGCGCCAGCAGCCAAGTGGGACTAGCCAAAAACATTCAGTACTTC. This sequence joins TRBV4-1 and TRBJ2-4; possibly TRBD2 for D (6 bases). V lost 1 base and J lost 0, with 7 bases in between. This CDR3 has 15 residues. Germline-derived CDR1 and CDR2 are MGHRA and YSYEKL.